The 2 T cell receptor beta chains below come from one sample, sequenced in a study of blood T cells in healthy people across ages. Sample-barcoded 5' priming and a J-beta primer mix drove a second PCR of roughly 6 to 12 cycles. Using its own MiXCR run on the 5' RACE reads, TCRdb lists one record per CDR3 protein. The sample has about 800,000 distinct CDR3 sequences; roughly 64% are singletons. The material sequenced was blood. These receptors came from a man aged 25 to 45 in good health.

This chain joins TRBV3-1 and TRBJ2-3; 16 positions agree with TRBD2. Trimming at V came to 1 base and at J to 3 bases, leaving 13 bases not matched to a gene. There are 21 residues in the CDR3. Germline CDR1 and CDR2: LGHDT and YNNKEL (reference sequence). In DNA, the CDR3 is TGTGCCAGCAGCCAAGGATGGGGGACTAGCGGGAGGGCCGGGGTGACAGATACGCAGTATTTT. Translated, it gives CASSQGWGTSGRAGVTDTQYF.

On this clonotype itself: An end of the junction does not agree with germline; a read error may underlie this. The chain is built from TRBV4-3 and TRBJ2-1; D gene uncertain. There are 18 residues in the CDR3. CDR1 is LGHNA, CDR2 YSLEER, per germline. CDR3 nucleotide sequence: TGCGTCAGCAGCCCCTGGCCCTTCCAAGCCAGAGGCAAAAACATTCAGTTCTTC. Its translation: CVSSPWPFQARGKNIQFF.